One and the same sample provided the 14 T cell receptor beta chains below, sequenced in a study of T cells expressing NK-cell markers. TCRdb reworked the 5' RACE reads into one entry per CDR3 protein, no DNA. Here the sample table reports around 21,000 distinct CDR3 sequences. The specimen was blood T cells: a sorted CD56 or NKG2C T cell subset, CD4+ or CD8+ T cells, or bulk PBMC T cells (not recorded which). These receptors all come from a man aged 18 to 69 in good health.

This CDR3 reads CASKANREAQGYTF. J is TRBJ1-2 and V is TRBV7-9; lacking DNA, the TRBD1 call made by TCRdb goes unchecked. In germline, CDR1 is SEHNR, CDR2 FQNEAQ (reference sequence). The CDR3 sequence is 14 residues long.

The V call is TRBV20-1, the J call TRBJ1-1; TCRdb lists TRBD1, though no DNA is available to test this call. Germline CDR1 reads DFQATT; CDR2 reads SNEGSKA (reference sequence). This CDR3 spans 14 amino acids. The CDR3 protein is CSAKPGGMNTEAFF.

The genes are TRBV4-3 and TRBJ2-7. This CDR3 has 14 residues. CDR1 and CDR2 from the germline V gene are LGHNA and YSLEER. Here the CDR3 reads CASSQDQGPYEQYF.

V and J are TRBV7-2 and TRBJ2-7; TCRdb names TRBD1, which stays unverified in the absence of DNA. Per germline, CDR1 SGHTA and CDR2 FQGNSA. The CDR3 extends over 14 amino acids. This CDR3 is CASSLAGGDYEQYF.

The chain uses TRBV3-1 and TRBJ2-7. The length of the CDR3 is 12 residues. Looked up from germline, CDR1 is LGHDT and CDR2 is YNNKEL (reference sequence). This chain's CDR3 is CASSLRSYEQYF.

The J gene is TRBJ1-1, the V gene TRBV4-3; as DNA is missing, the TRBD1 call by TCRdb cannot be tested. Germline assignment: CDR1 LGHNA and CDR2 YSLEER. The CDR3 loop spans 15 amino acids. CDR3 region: CASSRMETGYTEAFF.

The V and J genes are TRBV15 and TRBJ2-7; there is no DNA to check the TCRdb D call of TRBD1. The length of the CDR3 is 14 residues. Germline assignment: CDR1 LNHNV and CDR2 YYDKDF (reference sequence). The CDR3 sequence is CATSRDPTAYEQYF.

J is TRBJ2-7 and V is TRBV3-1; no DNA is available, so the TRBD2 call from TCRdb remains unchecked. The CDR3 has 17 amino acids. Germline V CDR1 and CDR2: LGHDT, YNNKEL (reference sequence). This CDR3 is CASSQGPPGGPSYEQYF.

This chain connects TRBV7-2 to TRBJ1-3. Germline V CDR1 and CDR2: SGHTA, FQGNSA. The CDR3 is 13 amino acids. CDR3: CASRVGGENTIYF.

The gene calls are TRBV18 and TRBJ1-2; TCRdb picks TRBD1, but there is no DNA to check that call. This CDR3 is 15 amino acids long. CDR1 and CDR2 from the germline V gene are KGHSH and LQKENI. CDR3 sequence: CASSPGTGAGYGYTF.

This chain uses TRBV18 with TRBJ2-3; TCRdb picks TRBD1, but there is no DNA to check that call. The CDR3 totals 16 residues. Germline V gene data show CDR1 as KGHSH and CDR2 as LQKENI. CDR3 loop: CASSPGQGYGTDTQYF.

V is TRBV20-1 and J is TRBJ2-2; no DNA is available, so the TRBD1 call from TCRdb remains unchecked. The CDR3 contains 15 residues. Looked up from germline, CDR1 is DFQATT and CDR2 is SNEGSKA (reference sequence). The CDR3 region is CSARRGTADTGELFF.

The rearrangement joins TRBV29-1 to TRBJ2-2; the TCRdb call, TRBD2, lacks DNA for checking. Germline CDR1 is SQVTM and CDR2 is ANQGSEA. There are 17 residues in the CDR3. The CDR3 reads CSVQSATSGGDTGELFF.

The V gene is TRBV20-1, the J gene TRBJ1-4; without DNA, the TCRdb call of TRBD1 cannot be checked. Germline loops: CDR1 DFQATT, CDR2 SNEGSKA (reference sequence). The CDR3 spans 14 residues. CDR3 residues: CSAKAGAVNEKLFF.